This T cell receptor (beta chain) appears in the sequencing data of a study of T cell responses to AZD1222 COVID-19 vaccine. A note on this clone: Its antigen is still unknown. Within the sample, other DNA sequences also encode this same CDR3.

Sequencing used immunoSEQ multiplex PCR; TCRdb keeps in-frame clones, though not all of them. This sample yields about 87,000 clones, of which around 87% are seen a single time; about 8.4% belongs to the top ten. Germline V gene data show CDR1 as SGHRS and CDR2 as YFSETQ. The CDR3 consists of 14 residues. V was pared by 2 bases and J by 5 bases, with 10 bases between. Study observations and caveats: Reports say nearly half of spike-specific TCRs go after unmutated variant regions. Most donors were white British and more were female, and clonal diversity was possibly underestimated. Dominant at 160-218 and 743-854, vaccine-associated CD4 TCRs also spanned spike.

The TCR was taken from an adult in good health. This specimen consisted of peripheral blood, obtained on day 0 of AZD1222 vaccination. The J gene is TRBJ1-4, the V gene TRBV5-1; tentative D call: TRBD1 (5 bases). The CDR3 region is CASSFGGTNEKLFF. The CDR3 DNA is TGCGCCAGCAGCTTTGGGGGAACCAATGAAAAACTGTTTTTT.